The source of this T cell receptor (beta chain) is a study of shared clonotypes between healthy human individuals. CDR1 and CDR2 (germline): SGHRS, YFSETQ. V shed 1 base and J 3 bases; nucleotides not matched to a gene: 2. This CDR3 contains 15 residues. Comments on this clone: At the DNA level, this CDR3 is encoded by other sequences in the same sample as well.

Libraries were prepared by immunoSEQ multiplex PCR; TCRdb keeps only in-frame clonotypes and omits some of them. The repertoire includes 950,000 to 1,300,000 clones, about 70% of them detected once, and over 1.3% sits in the top ten. The chain is built from TRBV5-1 and TRBJ2-1, with 9 positions matching TRBD2. The sequenced sample was memory CD4+ T cells sorted from blood. Subset of the sample: CD45RA-negative fraction. The receptor was derived from a young man in good health. This CDR3 reads CASSLPSGDYNEQFF. CDR3 nucleotides: TGCGCCAGCAGCTTGCCTAGCGGGGACTACAATGAGCAGTTCTTC.